This TCR beta chain was sequenced in a study of T cell responses to AZD1222 COVID-19 vaccine. Using immunoSEQ multiplex PCR, the repertoire was profiled, and TCRdb retains in-frame clones only, with some absent. The top ten hold 1.2% to 1.5% of the sample, which has under 95,000 clones, roughly 90% seen once. Trimming removed 6 bases at V and 0 bases at J, with 12 bases between. Germline-derived CDR1 and CDR2 are MNHEY and SMNVEV (reference sequence). The CDR3 sequence is 15 residues long. The genes are TRBV27 and TRBJ1-5, with a tentative D call TRBD1 (5 bases). The sequence was collected from an adult who received the AZD1222 COVID-19 vaccine. Sequenced material: peripheral blood, taken 28 days after the second AZD1222 dose. The CDR3 bases are TGTGCCAGCAGACCGGCTGGGGGTAGCAATCAGCCCCAGCATTTT. Translating gives CASRPAGGSNQPQHF.